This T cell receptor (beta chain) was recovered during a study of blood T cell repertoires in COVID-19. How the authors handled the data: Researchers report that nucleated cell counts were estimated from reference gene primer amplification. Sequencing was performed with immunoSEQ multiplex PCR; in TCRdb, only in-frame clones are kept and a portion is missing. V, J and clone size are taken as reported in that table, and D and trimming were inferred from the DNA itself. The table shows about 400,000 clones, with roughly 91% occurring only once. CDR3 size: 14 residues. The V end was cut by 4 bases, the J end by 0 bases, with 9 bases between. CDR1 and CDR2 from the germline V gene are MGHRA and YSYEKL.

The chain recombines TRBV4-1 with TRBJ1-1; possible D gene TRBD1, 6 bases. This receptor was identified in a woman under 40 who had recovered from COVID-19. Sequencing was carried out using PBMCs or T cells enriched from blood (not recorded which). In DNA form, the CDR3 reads TGCGCCAGCAGCCTTGACAGGCTGAACACTGAAGCTTTCTTT. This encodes CASSLDRLNTEAFF.